The 21 T cell receptor beta chains below were found in one sample sequenced in a study of T cells after somatic rescue of genetic block. Assay used: immunoSEQ multiplex PCR; TCRdb lists only in-frame clones, some missing. The repertoire holds 85,000 to 90,000 clones, with around 90% as singletons. The specimen was peripheral blood mononuclear cells (PBMCs). These TCRs come from a woman aged 18-35 years.

This clone was picked up one time. This chain links TRBV5-1 with TRBJ1-1; D is possibly TRBD1 (6 bases). The CDR3 length is 16 residues. CDR1 and CDR2 (germline): SGHRS, YFSETQ. Trimming took off 3 bases at V and 0 bases at J, with 15 bases between the two ends. CDR3 amino acids: CASSWGPGGLNTEAFF. The CDR3 bases are TGCGCCAGCAGCTGGGGGCCCGGGGGCCTGAACACTGAAGCTTTCTTT. The full variable domain, its missing parts supplied by reference TRBV5-1 and TRBJ1-1, is KAGVTQTPRYLIKTRGQQVTLSCSPISGHRSVSWYQQTPGQGLQFLFEYFSETQRNKGNFPGRFSGRQFSNSRSEMNVSTLELGDSALYLCASSWGPGGLNTEAFFGQGTRLTVV.

The rearrangement joins TRBV5-6 to TRBJ2-7; 8 nucleotides match TRBD1. In germline, CDR1 is SGHDT, CDR2 YYEEEE. The CDR3 totals 14 residues. V lost 1 base and J lost 3; bases outside the gene matches: 3. In DNA form, the CDR3 reads TGTGCCAGCAGCTTGAGACAGGGGTTCTACGAGCAGTACTTC. It yields the protein CASSLRQGFYEQYF.

The CDR3 DNA sequence: TGTGCCAGTAACCCCATTCTCGACAATGAGCAGTTCTTC. Translation gives CASNPILDNEQFF. The chain carries TRBV2 and TRBJ2-1; D gene ambiguous. The ends were cut back, 9 bases at V and 5 bases at J, with 14 bases in the middle. The CDR3 covers 13 residues. Germline V lookup: CDR1 SNHLY, CDR2 FYNNEI.

Here the CDR3 DNA reads TGTGCCAGCAGCCCGCAGGGAGGTGAAGCTTTCTTT. Translating gives CASSPQGGEAFF. This chain links TRBV11-3 with TRBJ1-1; the D gene is possibly TRBD1 (5 bases). V was shortened by 5 bases and J by 7 bases, with 11 bases between the two germline ends. Germline lookup yields CDR1 SGHNT and CDR2 YENEEA. This CDR3 has 12 residues.

This chain joins TRBV28 and TRBJ2-7, with 10 bases lining up with TRBD2. CDR3 length equals 15 residues. With V trimmed by 4 bases and J by 0 bases, 3 bases remained unmatched. The germline CDR1 and CDR2 sequences are MDHEN and SYDVKM. Here the CDR3 reads CASSWVAGGSYEQYF. CDR3 coding DNA: TGTGCCAGCAGTTGGGTAGCGGGGGGCTCCTACGAGCAGTACTTC.

The chain carries TRBV18 and TRBJ2-1, with D possibly matching TRBD1 (7 bases). V lost 2 bases and J lost 5, with 13 bases in between. The CDR3 loop spans 15 amino acids. Germline V gene data show CDR1 as KGHSH and CDR2 as LQKENI. In DNA, the CDR3 is TGTGCCAGCTCACCATTCGCGGGACAGAACAATGAGCAGTTCTTC. Encoded protein: CASSPFAGQNNEQFF.

This chain links TRBV7-9 with TRBJ1-1; D not resolved. Germline CDR1 is SEHNR and CDR2 is FQNEAQ (reference sequence). V lost 0 bases, J lost 3 bases, and 8 bases lay in between. The CDR3 extends over 14 amino acids. CDR3 in DNA: TGTGCCAGCAGCTTAGCAGTCCGTTACACTGAAGCTTTCTTT. Amino acid sequence: CASSLAVRYTEAFF.

The chain uses TRBV27 and TRBJ2-1; D could derive from TRBD1 or TRBD2 (6 bases each). V was clipped by 6 bases and J by 2 bases, with 17 bases between them. This CDR3 contains 16 residues. The germline CDR1 and CDR2 sequences are MNHEY and SMNVEV (reference sequence). CDR3 nucleotide sequence: TGTGCCAGCAGCAACGGGGGCGGTCTAACCTACAATGAGCAGTTCTTC. It codes for CASSNGGGLTYNEQFF.

Concerning this clone itself: A read error may account for a junction end that differs from germline. The chain uses TRBV4-2 and TRBJ1-3, with D possibly matching TRBD1 (6 bases). Germline V gene data show CDR1 as LGHNA and CDR2 as YNFKEQ. The CDR3 spans 17 residues. Here the CDR3 reads CASSQEQQGRFGDTIYF. The CDR3, as DNA: TGTGCCAGCAGCCAAGAACAGCAGGGGCGCTTTGGAGACACCATATATTTT.

The rearrangement joins TRBV6-1 to TRBJ1-5; unclear D gene. The length of the CDR3 is 13 residues. Germline-derived CDR1 and CDR2 are MNHNS and SASEGT. V was shortened by 7 bases and J by 8 bases, with 15 bases between the two germline ends. CDR3 loop: CASTTHLLEPQHF. The CDR3 DNA reads TGTGCCAGCACCACCCACCTCCTGGAGCCCCAGCATTTT.

The rearrangement joins TRBV6-1 to TRBJ2-7, with D perhaps matching TRBD2 (5 bases). Germline CDR1 is MNHNS and CDR2 is SASEGT. This CDR3 is built from 14 residues. Trimming took 6 bases from V and 6 from J, leaving 18 bases between them. CDR3 amino acids: CASRAGPQSGEQYF. The CDR3 bases are TGTGCCAGCAGGGCCGGGCCCCAAAGCGGCGAGCAGTACTTC.

The DNA of the CDR3 is TGTGCCTGGAGTCCACCCGGGATCCTATCTGGCTACACCTTC. Its translation is CAWSPPGILSGYTF. The chain links TRBV30 to TRBJ1-2, with no clear D. V gave up 2 bases and J gave up 7 bases, with 17 bases separating them. The CDR3 is made up of 14 amino acids. Germline assignment: CDR1 GTSNPN and CDR2 SVGIG (reference sequence). The variable domain in full, completed from reference TRBV30 and TRBJ1-2, reads SQTIHQWPATLVQPVGSPLSLECTVEGTSNPNLYWYRQAAGRGLQLLFYSVGIGQISSEVPQNLSASRPQDRQFILSSKKLLLSDSGFYLCAWSPPGILSGYTFGSGTRLTVV.

The gene calls are TRBV10-3 and TRBJ2-7, with D tentatively TRBD2 (6 bases). The CDR3 is 11 amino acids. Trimming took 3 bases from V and 9 from J, leaving 9 bases between them. Looked up from germline, CDR1 is ENHRY and CDR2 is SYGVKD. This CDR3 reads CAISDGGGQYF. The CDR3 DNA reads as TGTGCCATCAGTGACGGGGGTGGGCAGTACTTC.

The V call is TRBV7-8, the J call TRBJ1-1; 7 nucleotides match TRBD1. Germline V gene data show CDR1 as SGHVS and CDR2 as FQNEAQ. The CDR3 is made up of 14 amino acids. V was clipped by 5 bases and J by 4 bases; unmatched bases: 7. The CDR3 loop reads CASSPRGYVTEAFF. The CDR3 coding sequence is TGTGCCAGCAGCCCCAGGGGGTACGTCACTGAAGCTTTCTTT. Using reference TRBV7-8 and TRBJ1-1 for the parts outside the CDR3, the full variable domain is GAGVSQSPRYKVAKRGQDVALRCDPISGHVSLFWYQQALGQGPEFLTYFQNEAQLDKSGLPSDRFFAERPEGSVSTLKIQRTQQEDSAVYLCASSPRGYVTEAFFGQGTRLTVV.

The chain couples TRBV28 to TRBJ1-6; D is unclear. Trimming removed 8 bases at V and 3 bases at J, with 11 bases between. Germline V gene sequence: CDR1 MDHEN, CDR2 SYDVKM. This CDR3 is 14 amino acids long. The CDR3 loop is CASYSSGYNSPLHF. The CDR3 bases are TGTGCCAGCTACTCTAGTGGCTATAATTCACCCCTCCACTTT.

The rearrangement uses TRBV7-9 and TRBJ2-1; a weak D match, TRBD2 (7 bases). Germline V gives CDR1 SEHNR, CDR2 FQNEAQ (reference sequence). This CDR3 has 18 amino acids. The V gene lost 5 bases and the J gene lost 8 bases, with 28 bases spanning the gap. CDR3 sequence reads: CASSTPGRGRVREHEQFF. CDR3 DNA: TGTGCCAGCAGCACCCCGGGGAGGGGGAGGGTTAGGGAGCATGAGCAGTTCTTC.

The chain combines TRBV18 with TRBJ1-2; maybe TRBD1 (5 bases). The CDR3 consists of 15 residues. V dropped 3 bases and J dropped 4 bases, with 15 bases sitting between them. Germline CDR1 KGHSH, CDR2 LQKENI. Here the CDR3 DNA reads TGTGCCAGCTCACCCTTGGACTTGGGGCCCTATGGCTACACCTTC. Translated, it gives CASSPLDLGPYGYTF.

The CDR3 DNA is TGTGCCATCAGTGAGTCCGTGGCTAGCGGACACACAGATACGCAGTATTTT. Protein sequence: CAISESVASGHTDTQYF. V gene TRBV10-3 combines with J gene TRBJ2-3, with 7 positions matching TRBD2. The CDR3 is 17 amino acids. V lost 0 bases, J lost 2 bases, and 8 bases stayed unmatched. CDR1 and CDR2 from the germline V gene are ENHRY and SYGVKD.

A single count supports this clone. V usage is TRBV7-9 and J usage is TRBJ1-3; perhaps TRBD1 as D (5 bases). The germline V gene has CDR1 SEHNR and CDR2 FQNEAQ (reference sequence). Trimming took off 2 bases at V and 0 bases at J, with 14 bases between the two ends. This CDR3 contains 17 residues. DNA for the CDR3: TGTGCCAGCAGCTTAAGTCTGGGGCCCCTCTCTGGAAACACCATATATTTT. Encoded protein: CASSLSLGPLSGNTIYF.

J is TRBJ1-2 and V is TRBV27, with TRBD1 matching over 8 bases. CDR1 and CDR2 from the germline V gene are MNHEY and SMNVEV (reference sequence). Trimming removed 4 bases from V and 5 bases from J; junction bases left unmatched: 3. The length of the CDR3 is 13 residues. Here the CDR3 reads CASSSDRGYGYTF. The CDR3 nucleotides are TGTGCCAGCAGTTCCGACAGGGGTTATGGCTACACCTTC.

This chain connects TRBV5-4 to TRBJ1-5; D not certain. Trimming took 0 bases from V and 7 from J, leaving 8 bases between them. The germline V gene encodes CDR1 SGHNT and CDR2 YYREEE (reference sequence). The CDR3 is 13 residues long. CDR3 sequence (DNA): TGTGCCAGCAGCTTGGTCGGTCAGCAGCCCCAGCATTTT. Translated: CASSLVGQQPQHF. Filled out from reference TRBV5-4 and TRBJ1-5, the complete variable domain reads ETGVTQSPTHLIKTRGQQVTLRCSSQSGHNTVSWYQQALGQGPQFIFQYYREEENGRGNFPPRFSGLQFPNYSSELNVNALELDDSALYLCASSLVGQQPQHFGDGTRLSIL.